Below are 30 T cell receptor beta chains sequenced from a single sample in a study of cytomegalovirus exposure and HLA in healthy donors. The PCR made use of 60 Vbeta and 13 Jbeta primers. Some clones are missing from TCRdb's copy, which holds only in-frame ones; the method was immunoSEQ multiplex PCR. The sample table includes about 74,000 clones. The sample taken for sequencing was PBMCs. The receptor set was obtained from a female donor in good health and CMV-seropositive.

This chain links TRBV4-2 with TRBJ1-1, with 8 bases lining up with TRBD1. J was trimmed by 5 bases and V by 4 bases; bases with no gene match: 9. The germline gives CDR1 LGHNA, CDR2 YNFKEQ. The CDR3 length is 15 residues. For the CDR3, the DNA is TGTGCCAGCAGCCCCCGGACAGGGACTTGGACTGAAGCTTTCTTT. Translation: CASSPRTGTWTEAFF.

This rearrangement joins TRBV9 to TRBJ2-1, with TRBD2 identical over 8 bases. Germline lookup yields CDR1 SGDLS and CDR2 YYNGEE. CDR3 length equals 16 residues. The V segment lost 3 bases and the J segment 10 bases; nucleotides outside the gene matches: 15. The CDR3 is CASSEGREGHLYEQFF. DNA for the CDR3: TGTGCCAGCAGCGAGGGTCGGGAGGGCCATCTATACGAGCAGTTCTTC.

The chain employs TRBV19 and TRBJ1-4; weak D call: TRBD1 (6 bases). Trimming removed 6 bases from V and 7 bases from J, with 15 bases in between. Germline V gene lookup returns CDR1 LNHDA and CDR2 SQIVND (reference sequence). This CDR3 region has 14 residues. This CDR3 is CASRPDSLVEKLFF. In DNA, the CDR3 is TGTGCCAGTAGACCGGACAGTCTAGTTGAAAAACTGTTTTTT.

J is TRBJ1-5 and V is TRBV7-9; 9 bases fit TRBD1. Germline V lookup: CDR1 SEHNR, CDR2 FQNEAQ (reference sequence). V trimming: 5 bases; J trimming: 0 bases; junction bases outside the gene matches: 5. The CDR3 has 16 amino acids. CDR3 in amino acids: CASSTGTGSSNQPQHF. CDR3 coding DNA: TGTGCCAGCAGCACCGGGACAGGGAGTAGCAATCAGCCCCAGCATTTT.

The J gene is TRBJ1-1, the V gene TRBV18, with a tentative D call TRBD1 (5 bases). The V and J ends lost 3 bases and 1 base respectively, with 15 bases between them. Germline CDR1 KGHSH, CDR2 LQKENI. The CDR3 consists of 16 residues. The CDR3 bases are TGTGCCAGCTCACCTGATCGACAGCCCCCGAACACTGAAGCTTTCTTT. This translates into CASSPDRQPPNTEAFF.

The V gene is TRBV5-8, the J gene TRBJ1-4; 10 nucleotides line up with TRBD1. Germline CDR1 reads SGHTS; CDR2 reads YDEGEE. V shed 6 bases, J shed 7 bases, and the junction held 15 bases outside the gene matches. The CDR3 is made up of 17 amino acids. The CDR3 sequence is CASTLGTGVRLGEKLFF. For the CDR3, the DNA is TGTGCCAGCACCCTCGGGACAGGGGTACGCTTGGGTGAAAAACTGTTTTTT. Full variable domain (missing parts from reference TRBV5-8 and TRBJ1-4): EAGVTQSPTHLIKTRGQQATLRCSPISGHTSVYWYQQALGLGLQFLLWYDEGEERNRGNFPPRFSGRQFPNYSSELNVNALELEDSALYLCASTLGTGVRLGEKLFFGSGTQLSVL.

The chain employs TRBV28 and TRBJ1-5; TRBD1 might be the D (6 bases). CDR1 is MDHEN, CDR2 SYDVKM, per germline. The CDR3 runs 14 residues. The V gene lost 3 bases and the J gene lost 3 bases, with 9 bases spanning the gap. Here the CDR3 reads CASSFGGANQPQHF. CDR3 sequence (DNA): TGTGCCAGCAGTTTCGGGGGGGCCAATCAGCCCCAGCATTTT.

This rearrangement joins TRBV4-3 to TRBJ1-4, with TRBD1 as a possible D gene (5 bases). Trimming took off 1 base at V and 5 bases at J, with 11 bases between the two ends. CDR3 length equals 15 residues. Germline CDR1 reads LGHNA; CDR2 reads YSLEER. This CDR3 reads CASSQAAGMNEKLFF. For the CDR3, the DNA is TGCGCCAGCAGCCAAGCAGCAGGGATGAATGAAAAACTGTTTTTT.

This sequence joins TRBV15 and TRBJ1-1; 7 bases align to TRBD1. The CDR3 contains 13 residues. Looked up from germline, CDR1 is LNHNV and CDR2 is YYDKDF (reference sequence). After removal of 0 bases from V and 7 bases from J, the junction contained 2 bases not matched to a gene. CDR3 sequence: CATSRDRGSEAFF. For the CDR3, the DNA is TGTGCCACCAGCAGAGACAGGGGGAGTGAAGCTTTCTTT.

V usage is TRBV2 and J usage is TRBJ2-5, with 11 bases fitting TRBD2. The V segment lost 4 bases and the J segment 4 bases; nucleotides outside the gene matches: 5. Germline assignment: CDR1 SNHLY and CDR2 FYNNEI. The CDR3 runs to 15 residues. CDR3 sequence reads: CASSVELAGGETQYF. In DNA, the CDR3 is TGTGCCAGCAGTGTCGAGCTAGCGGGGGGAGAGACCCAGTACTTC.

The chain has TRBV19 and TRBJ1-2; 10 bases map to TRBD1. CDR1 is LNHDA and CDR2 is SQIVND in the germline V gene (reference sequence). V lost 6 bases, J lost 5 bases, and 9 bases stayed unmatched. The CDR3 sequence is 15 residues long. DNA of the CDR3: TGTGCCAGTAGCCCGGGACAGGGGAGAAATTATGGCTACACCTTC. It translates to CASSPGQGRNYGYTF.

CDR3 loop: CASSLSSTTGRWPREDEQFF. The CDR3 DNA reads TGTGCCAGCAGTTTATCCTCAACGACAGGGAGATGGCCTAGGGAGGATGAGCAGTTCTTC. The chain employs TRBV28 and TRBJ2-1, with a possible D match to TRBD1 (7 bases). The V end was cut by 1 base, the J end by 8 bases, with 30 bases between. From germline, CDR1 is MDHEN and CDR2 SYDVKM. The CDR3 sequence is 20 residues long.

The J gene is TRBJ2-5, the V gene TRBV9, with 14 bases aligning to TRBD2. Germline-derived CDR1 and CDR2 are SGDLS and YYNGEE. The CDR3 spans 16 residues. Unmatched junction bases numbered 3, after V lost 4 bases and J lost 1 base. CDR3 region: CASSPGTSGGQETQYF. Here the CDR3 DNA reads TGTGCCAGCAGCCCGGGGACTAGCGGGGGCCAAGAGACCCAGTACTTC.

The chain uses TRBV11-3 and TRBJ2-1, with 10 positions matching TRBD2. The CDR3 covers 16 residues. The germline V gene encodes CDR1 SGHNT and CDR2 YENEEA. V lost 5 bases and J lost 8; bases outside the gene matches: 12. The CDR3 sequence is CASSLAAGGGGYEQFF. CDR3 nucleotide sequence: TGTGCCAGCAGCCTAGCAGCGGGAGGGGGGGGTTATGAGCAGTTCTTC.

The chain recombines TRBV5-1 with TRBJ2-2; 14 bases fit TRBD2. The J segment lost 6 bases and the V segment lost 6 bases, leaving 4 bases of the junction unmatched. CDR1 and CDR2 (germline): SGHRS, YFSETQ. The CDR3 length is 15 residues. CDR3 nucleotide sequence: TGCGCCAGCAAAGGGACTAGCGGGAGTGCCGGGGAGCTGTTTTTT. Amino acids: CASKGTSGSAGELFF. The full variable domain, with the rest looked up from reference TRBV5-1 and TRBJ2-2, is KAGVTQTPRYLIKTRGQQVTLSCSPISGHRSVSWYQQTPGQGLQFLFEYFSETQRNKGNFPGRFSGRQFSNSRSEMNVSTLELGDSALYLCASKGTSGSAGELFFGEGSRLTVL.

CDR3 sequence: CSVETGGGGELFF. The CDR3 DNA reads TGCAGCGTAGAGACAGGGGGGGGCGGGGAGCTGTTTTTT. The chain joins TRBV29-1 to TRBJ2-2; 9 positions match TRBD1. The CDR3 loop spans 13 amino acids. Germline V gene sequence: CDR1 SQVTM, CDR2 ANQGSEA. After removal of 6 bases from V and 7 bases from J, the junction contained 6 bases not matched to a gene.

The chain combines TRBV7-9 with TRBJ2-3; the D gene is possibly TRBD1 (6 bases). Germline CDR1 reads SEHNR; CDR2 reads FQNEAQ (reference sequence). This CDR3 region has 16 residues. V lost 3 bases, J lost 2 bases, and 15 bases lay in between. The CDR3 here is CASSFTGIRITDTQYF. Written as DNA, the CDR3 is TGTGCCAGCAGCTTTACAGGGATACGGATCACAGATACGCAGTATTTT.

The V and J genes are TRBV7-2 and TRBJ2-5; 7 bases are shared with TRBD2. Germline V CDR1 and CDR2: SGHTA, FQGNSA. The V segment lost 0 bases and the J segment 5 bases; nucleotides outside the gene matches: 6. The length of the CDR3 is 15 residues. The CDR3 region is CASSLARAGGETQYF. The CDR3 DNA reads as TGTGCCAGCAGCTTAGCAAGGGCCGGGGGGGAGACCCAGTACTTC.

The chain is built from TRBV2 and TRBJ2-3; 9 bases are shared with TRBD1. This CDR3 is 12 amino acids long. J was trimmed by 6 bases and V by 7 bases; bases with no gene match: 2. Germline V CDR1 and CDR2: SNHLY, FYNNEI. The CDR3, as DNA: TGTGCCAGCAACAGGGGGCCTGATACGCAGTATTTT. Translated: CASNRGPDTQYF.

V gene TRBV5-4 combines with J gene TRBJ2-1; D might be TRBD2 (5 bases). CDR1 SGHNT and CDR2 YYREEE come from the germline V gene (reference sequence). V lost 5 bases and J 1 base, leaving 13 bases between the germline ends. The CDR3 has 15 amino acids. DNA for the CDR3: TGTGCCAGCAGGCCCGCTAGAGGGTCCTACAATGAGCAGTTCTTC. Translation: CASRPARGSYNEQFF.

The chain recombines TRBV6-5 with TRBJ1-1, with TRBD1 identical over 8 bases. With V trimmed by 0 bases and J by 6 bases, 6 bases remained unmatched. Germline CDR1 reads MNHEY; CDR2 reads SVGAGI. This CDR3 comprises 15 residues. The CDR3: CASSYSGGQGSEAFF. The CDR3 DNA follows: TGTGCCAGCAGTTACTCGGGAGGACAGGGTTCTGAAGCTTTCTTT.

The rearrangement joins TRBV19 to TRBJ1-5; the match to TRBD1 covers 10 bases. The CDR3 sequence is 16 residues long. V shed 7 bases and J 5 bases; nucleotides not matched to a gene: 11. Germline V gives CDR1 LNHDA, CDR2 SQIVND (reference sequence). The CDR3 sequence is CASKLRDRGGDQPQHF. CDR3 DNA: TGTGCCAGTAAGCTCCGGGACAGGGGAGGAGATCAGCCCCAGCATTTT. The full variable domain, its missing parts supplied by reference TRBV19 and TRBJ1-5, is DGGITQSPKYLFRKEGQNVTLSCEQNLNHDAMYWYRQDPGQGLRLIYYSQIVNDFQKGDIAEGYSVSREKKESFPLTVTSAQKNPTAFYLCASKLRDRGGDQPQHFGDGTRLSIL.

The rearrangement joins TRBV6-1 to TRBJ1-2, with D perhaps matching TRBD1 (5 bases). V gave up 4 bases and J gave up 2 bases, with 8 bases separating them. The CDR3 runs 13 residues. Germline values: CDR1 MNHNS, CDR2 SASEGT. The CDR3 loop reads CASSAGGNYGYTF. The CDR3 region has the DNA TGTGCCAGCAGTGCGGGGGGGAACTATGGCTACACCTTC.

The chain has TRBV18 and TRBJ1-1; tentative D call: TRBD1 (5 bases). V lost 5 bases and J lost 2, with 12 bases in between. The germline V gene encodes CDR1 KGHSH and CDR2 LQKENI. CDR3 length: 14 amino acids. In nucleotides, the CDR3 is TGTGCCAGCTCAGAATACAGGAGCAACACTGAAGCTTTCTTT. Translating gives CASSEYRSNTEAFF.

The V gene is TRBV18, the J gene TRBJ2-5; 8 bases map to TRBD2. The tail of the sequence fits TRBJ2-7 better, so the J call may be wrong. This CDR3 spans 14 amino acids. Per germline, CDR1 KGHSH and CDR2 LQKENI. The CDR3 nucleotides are TGTGCCAGCTCACCAAGTATTGCGGGAGGCGAGCAGTACTTC. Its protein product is CASSPSIAGGEQYF.

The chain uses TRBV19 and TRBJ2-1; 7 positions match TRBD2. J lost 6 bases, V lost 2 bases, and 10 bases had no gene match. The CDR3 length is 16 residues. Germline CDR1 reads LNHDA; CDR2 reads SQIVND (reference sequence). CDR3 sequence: CASSIYRTRVTNEQFF. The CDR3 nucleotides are TGTGCCAGTAGTATATACCGGACTAGAGTTACCAATGAGCAGTTCTTC.

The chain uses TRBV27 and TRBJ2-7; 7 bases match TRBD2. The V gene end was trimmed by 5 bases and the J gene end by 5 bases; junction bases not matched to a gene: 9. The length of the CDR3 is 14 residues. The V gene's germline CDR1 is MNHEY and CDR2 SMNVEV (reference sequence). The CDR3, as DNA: TGTGCCAGCAGTCCACTAGCGACCGACGACGAGCAGTACTTC. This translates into CASSPLATDDEQYF.

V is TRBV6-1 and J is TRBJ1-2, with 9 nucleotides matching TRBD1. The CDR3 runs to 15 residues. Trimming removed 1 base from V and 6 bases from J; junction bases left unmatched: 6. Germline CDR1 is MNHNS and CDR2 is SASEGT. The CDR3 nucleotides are TGTGCCAGCAGTGAAGAACAGGGGGCGTTAGATGGCTACACCTTC. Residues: CASSEEQGALDGYTF.

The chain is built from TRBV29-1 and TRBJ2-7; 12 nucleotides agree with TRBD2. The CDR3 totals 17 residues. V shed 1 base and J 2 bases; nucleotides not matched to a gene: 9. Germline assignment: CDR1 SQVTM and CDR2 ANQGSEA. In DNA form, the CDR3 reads TGCAGCGTTGAAGGGTTGGCTAGCGGGGGGGCCCCCTACGAGCAGTACTTC. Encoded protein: CSVEGLASGGAPYEQYF.

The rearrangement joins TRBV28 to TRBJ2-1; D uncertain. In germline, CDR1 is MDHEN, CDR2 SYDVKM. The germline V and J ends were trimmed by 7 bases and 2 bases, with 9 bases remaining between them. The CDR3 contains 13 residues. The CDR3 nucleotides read TGTGCCAGCAAGCGTCGGGCCTACAATGAGCAGTTCTTC. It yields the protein CASKRRAYNEQFF. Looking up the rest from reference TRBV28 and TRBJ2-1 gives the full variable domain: DVKVTQSSRYLVKRTGEKVFLECVQDMDHENMFWYRQDPGLGLRLIYFSYDVKMKEKGDIPEGYSVSREKKERFSLILESASTNQTSMYLCASKRRAYNEQFFGPGTRLTVL.